Sequencing of this T cell receptor beta chain was carried out in a study of T cell responses to AZD1222 COVID-19 vaccine. A word on this clone: Its antigen is undetermined.

Study-level points and caveats: Baseline testing showed seropositivity in only 6 or 7 AZD1222 recipients. Repertoires were sampled only after the peak T cell response.

Trimming left V 0 bases short and J 4 bases short, with 16 bases between. The V gene's germline CDR1 is ENHRY and CDR2 SYGVKD. This CDR3 is 17 amino acids long. Method: immunoSEQ multiplex PCR; TCRdb's copy keeps in-frame clones and lacks some. The sample lists about 83,000 clones, approximately 90% occurring once. The sample in question was peripheral blood, obtained on day 0 of MenACWY control vaccination. The chain links TRBV10-3 to TRBJ2-1; either TRBD1 or TRBD2 may fit D (6 bases each). The receptor was isolated from an adult in good health. CDR3 bases: TGTGCCATCAGTGAGTCGAGAGGGGGTAGCGGTTACAATGAGCAGTTCTTC. This encodes CAISESRGGSGYNEQFF.